Listed below are T cell receptor beta chains from one sample, sequenced in a study of control samples from healthy donors and cancer patients. TCRdb's copy holds only in-frame clones and misses some; the assay was immunoSEQ multiplex PCR. The table records around 79,000 clones, over 85% of them present only once. Sequencing input: PBMCs. These receptors all come from a woman in her 40s with lung cancer. Each CDR3 is given with its conserved first and last residue. The order of the fields is J gene, CDR3 length, clone size, V gene, D gene, CDR3 protein, CDR3 DNA. The D gene is left open where the match is weak. Rows may omit the clone size; those that give it use once, few, many or a size class.

J gene: TRBJ2-4; CDR3 length: 16; clone size: -; V gene: TRBV25-1; D gene: TRBD1; CDR3 protein: CASSDCWTGVRDIQYF; CDR3 DNA: TGTGCCAGCAGTGATTGTTGGACAGGGGTAAGGGACATTCAGTACTTC
J gene: TRBJ2-1; CDR3 length: 16; clone size: -; V gene: TRBV7-9; D gene: -; CDR3 protein: CASSRPSGDTYNEQFF; CDR3 DNA: TGTGCCAGCAGCCGCCCGAGCGGGGACACATACAATGAGCAGTTCTTC
J gene: TRBJ1-2; CDR3 length: 15; clone size: -; V gene: TRBV5-5; D gene: TRBD1; CDR3 protein: CASSSTGGVFYGYTF; CDR3 DNA: TGTGCCAGCAGCTCAACAGGGGGGGTTTTCTATGGCTACACCTTC
J gene: TRBJ2-7; CDR3 length: 12; clone size: -; V gene: TRBV3-1/TRBV3-2; D gene: -; CDR3 protein: CASSQVGYEQYF; CDR3 DNA: TGTGCCAGCAGCCAAGTTGGCTACGAGCAGTACTTC
J gene: TRBJ1-6; CDR3 length: 14; clone size: -; V gene: TRBV10-1; D gene: -; CDR3 protein: CASSELVGNSPLHF; CDR3 DNA: TGCGCCAGCAGTGAATTGGTCGGGAATTCACCCCTCCACTTT
J gene: TRBJ2-2; CDR3 length: 13; clone size: -; V gene: TRBV29-1; D gene: -; CDR3 protein: CSVEHPNTGELFF; CDR3 DNA: TGCAGCGTTGAACATCCTAACACCGGGGAGCTGTTTTTT
J gene: TRBJ2-5; CDR3 length: 15; clone size: -; V gene: TRBV6-4; D gene: TRBD2; CDR3 protein: CASSLAGGPQETQYF; CDR3 DNA: TGTGCCAGCAGCCTAGCGGGGGGTCCACAAGAGACCCAGTACTTC
J gene: TRBJ2-7; CDR3 length: 13; clone size: -; V gene: TRBV11-2; D gene: -; CDR3 protein: CASSLVGGYEQYF; CDR3 DNA: TGTGCCAGCAGCTTAGTTGGTGGCTACGAGCAGTACTTC
J gene: TRBJ2-5; CDR3 length: 15; clone size: -; V gene: TRBV7-7; D gene: TRBD2; CDR3 protein: CASSVGSGVIETQYF; CDR3 DNA: TGTGCTAGCAGCGTCGGAAGCGGGGTTATAGAGACCCAGTACTTC
J gene: TRBJ2-2; CDR3 length: 15; clone size: -; V gene: TRBV25-1; D gene: -; CDR3 protein: CASSELDSDTGELFF; CDR3 DNA: TGTGCCAGCAGTGAATTGGACTCTGACACCGGGGAGCTGTTTTTT
J gene: TRBJ2-7; CDR3 length: 11; clone size: -; V gene: TRBV5-4; D gene: -; CDR3 protein: CASSYGYEQYF; CDR3 DNA: TGTGCCAGCAGCTACGGTTACGAGCAGTACTTC
J gene: TRBJ1-2; CDR3 length: 19; clone size: once; V gene: TRBV10-3; D gene: -; CDR3 protein: CAISFNSIKGGSSNYGYTF; CDR3 DNA: TGTGCCATCAGTTTTAATTCCATCAAAGGGGGTTCCTCTAACTATGGCTACACCTTC
J gene: TRBJ1-1; CDR3 length: 13; clone size: -; V gene: TRBV12-3/TRBV12-4; D gene: -; CDR3 protein: CASSLGVNTEAFF; CDR3 DNA: TGTGCCAGCAGTTTGGGAGTGAACACTGAAGCTTTCTTT
J gene: TRBJ2-7; CDR3 length: 12; clone size: medium-sized; V gene: TRBV12-3/TRBV12-4; D gene: -; CDR3 protein: CASSSRPTEQYF; CDR3 DNA: TGTGCCAGCAGTTCCAGACCGACCGAGCAGTACTTC
J gene: TRBJ1-2; CDR3 length: 15; clone size: -; V gene: TRBV27; D gene: -; CDR3 protein: CASSLVFTEPQGYTF; CDR3 DNA: TGTGCCAGCAGTTTAGTTTTCACCGAGCCCCAAGGCTACACCTTC
J gene: TRBJ2-1; CDR3 length: 17; clone size: -; V gene: TRBV11-3; D gene: TRBD1; CDR3 protein: CASSLRDRGFGYNEQFF; CDR3 DNA: TGTGCCAGCAGCTTAAGAGACAGGGGTTTCGGCTACAATGAGCAGTTCTTC
J gene: TRBJ2-2; CDR3 length: 13; clone size: -; V gene: TRBV6-6; D gene: -; CDR3 protein: CASSPGSPRELFF; CDR3 DNA: TGTGCCAGCAGTCCTGGGAGCCCCCGGGAGCTGTTTTTT
J gene: TRBJ2-5; CDR3 length: 16; clone size: -; V gene: TRBV6-2/TRBV6-3; D gene: TRBD2; CDR3 protein: CASSPILAGGQETQYF; CDR3 DNA: TGTGCCAGCAGCCCTATACTAGCGGGGGGCCAGGAGACCCAGTACTTC
J gene: TRBJ2-2; CDR3 length: 14; clone size: -; V gene: TRBV7-3; D gene: -; CDR3 protein: CASSLAGYTGELFF; CDR3 DNA: TGTGCCAGCAGCTTAGCAGGGTACACCGGGGAGCTGTTTTTT
J gene: TRBJ1-6; CDR3 length: 14; clone size: -; V gene: TRBV18; D gene: TRBD1; CDR3 protein: CASSPGTVHSPLHF; CDR3 DNA: TGTGCCAGCTCACCGGGGACAGTCCATTCACCCCTCCACTTT
J gene: TRBJ2-3; CDR3 length: 15; clone size: -; V gene: TRBV28; D gene: TRBD2; CDR3 protein: CASSGSGGSTDTQYF; CDR3 DNA: TGTGCCAGCAGTGGCAGCGGGGGAAGCACAGATACGCAGTATTTT
J gene: TRBJ2-1; CDR3 length: 15; clone size: once; V gene: TRBV6-5; D gene: -; CDR3 protein: CASSQFFSSYNEQFF; CDR3 DNA: TGTGCCAGCAGCCAGTTTTTTAGCTCCTACAATGAGCAGTTCTTC
J gene: TRBJ1-1; CDR3 length: 15; clone size: once; V gene: TRBV6-5; D gene: -; CDR3 protein: CASTHIGELDTEAFF; CDR3 DNA: TGTGCCAGCACTCATATAGGGGAATTGGACACTGAAGCTTTCTTT
J gene: TRBJ2-1; CDR3 length: 14; clone size: -; V gene: TRBV6-4; D gene: -; CDR3 protein: CASSGASSYNEQFF; CDR3 DNA: TGTGCCAGCAGTGGAGCTTCCTCCTACAATGAGCAGTTCTTC
J gene: TRBJ1-1; CDR3 length: 15; clone size: -; V gene: TRBV11-3; D gene: TRBD1; CDR3 protein: CASRHEQGRFSEAFF; CDR3 DNA: TGTGCCAGCAGACATGAACAGGGGAGGTTTTCTGAAGCTTTCTTT
J gene: TRBJ2-2; CDR3 length: 15; clone size: -; V gene: TRBV19; D gene: TRBD1; CDR3 protein: CASSGTDLNTGELFF; CDR3 DNA: TGTGCCAGTAGTGGGACAGACTTAAACACCGGGGAGCTGTTTTTT
J gene: TRBJ1-1; CDR3 length: 14; clone size: -; V gene: TRBV6-5; D gene: TRBD1; CDR3 protein: CASSRTGVRAEAFF; CDR3 DNA: TGTGCCAGCAGTCGTACAGGGGTGAGGGCTGAAGCTTTCTTT
J gene: TRBJ2-7; CDR3 length: 14; clone size: -; V gene: TRBV6-2/TRBV6-3; D gene: -; CDR3 protein: CASSPVGRSYEQYF; CDR3 DNA: TGTGCCAGCAGCCCTGTTGGACGCTCCTACGAGCAGTACTTC
J gene: TRBJ2-1; CDR3 length: 13; clone size: -; V gene: TRBV6-5; D gene: TRBD1; CDR3 protein: CASSYPTGFEQFF; CDR3 DNA: TGTGCCAGCAGTTACCCGACAGGGTTTGAGCAGTTCTTC
J gene: TRBJ1-2; CDR3 length: 11; clone size: -; V gene: TRBV30; D gene: -; CDR3 protein: CAGSRGYGYTF; CDR3 DNA: TGTGCCGGAAGTCGGGGCTATGGCTACACCTTC
J gene: TRBJ2-3; CDR3 length: 17; clone size: -; V gene: TRBV18; D gene: -; CDR3 protein: CASSPPVRLEGGHTQYF; CDR3 DNA: TGTGCCAGCTCACCACCCGTCAGGCTTGAGGGGGGGCATACGCAGTATTTT
J gene: TRBJ2-3; CDR3 length: 17; clone size: once; V gene: TRBV18; D gene: TRBD1; CDR3 protein: CASSPVGQGLPTDTQYF; CDR3 DNA: TGTGCCAGCTCACCAGTGGGACAGGGGCTCCCCACAGATACGCAGTATTTT
J gene: TRBJ1-1; CDR3 length: 14; clone size: -; V gene: TRBV18; D gene: -; CDR3 protein: CASSPAPGNTEAFF; CDR3 DNA: TGTGCCAGCTCACCTGCCCCGGGAAATACTGAAGCTTTCTTT
J gene: TRBJ1-2; CDR3 length: 13; clone size: few; V gene: TRBV11-3; D gene: -; CDR3 protein: CASSLGAGHGYTF; CDR3 DNA: TGTGCCAGCAGCTTAGGGGCAGGGCATGGCTACACCTTC
J gene: TRBJ1-2; CDR3 length: 18; clone size: -; V gene: TRBV9; D gene: -; CDR3 protein: CASSPSTDSPFGNYGYTF; CDR3 DNA: TGTGCCAGCAGCCCCTCTACCGACTCCCCGTTTGGGAACTATGGCTACACCTTC